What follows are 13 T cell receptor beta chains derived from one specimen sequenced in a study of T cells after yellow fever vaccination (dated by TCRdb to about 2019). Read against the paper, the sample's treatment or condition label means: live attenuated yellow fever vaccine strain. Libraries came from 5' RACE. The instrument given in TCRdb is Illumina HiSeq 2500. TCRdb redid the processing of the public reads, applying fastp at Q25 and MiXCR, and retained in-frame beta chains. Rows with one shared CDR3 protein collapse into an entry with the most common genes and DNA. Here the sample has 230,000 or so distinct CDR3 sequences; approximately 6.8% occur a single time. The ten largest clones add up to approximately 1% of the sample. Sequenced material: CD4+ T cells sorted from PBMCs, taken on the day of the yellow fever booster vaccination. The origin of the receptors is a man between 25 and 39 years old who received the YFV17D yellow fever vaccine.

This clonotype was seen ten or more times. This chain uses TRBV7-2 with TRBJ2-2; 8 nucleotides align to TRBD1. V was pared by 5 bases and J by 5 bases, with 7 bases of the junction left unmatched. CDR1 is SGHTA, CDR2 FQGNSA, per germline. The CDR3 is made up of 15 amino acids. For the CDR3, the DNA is TGTGCCAGCAGCCAAGGACAGGGTGGGACCGGGGAGCTGTTTTTT. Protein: CASSQGQGGTGELFF.

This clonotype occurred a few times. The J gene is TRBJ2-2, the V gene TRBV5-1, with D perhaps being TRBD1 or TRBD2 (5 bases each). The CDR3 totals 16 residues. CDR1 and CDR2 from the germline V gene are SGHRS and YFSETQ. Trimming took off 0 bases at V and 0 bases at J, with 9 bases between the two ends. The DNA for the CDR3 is TGCGCCAGCAGCTTGGTTGGGGGAACGAACACCGGGGAGCTGTTTTTT. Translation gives CASSLVGGTNTGELFF.

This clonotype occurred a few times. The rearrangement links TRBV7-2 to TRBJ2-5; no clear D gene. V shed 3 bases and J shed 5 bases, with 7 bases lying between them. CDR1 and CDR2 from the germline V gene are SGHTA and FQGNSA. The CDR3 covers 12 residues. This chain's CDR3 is CASSFQGETQYF. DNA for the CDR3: TGTGCCAGCAGCTTCCAAGGGGAGACCCAGTACTTC.

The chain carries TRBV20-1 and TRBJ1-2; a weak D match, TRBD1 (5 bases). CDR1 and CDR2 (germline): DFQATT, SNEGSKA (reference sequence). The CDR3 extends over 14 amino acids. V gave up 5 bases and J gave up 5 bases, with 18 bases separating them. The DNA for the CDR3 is TGCAGTGCTGTTGCAGGGTGGGGGGATTATGGCTACACCTTC. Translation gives CSAVAGWGDYGYTF.

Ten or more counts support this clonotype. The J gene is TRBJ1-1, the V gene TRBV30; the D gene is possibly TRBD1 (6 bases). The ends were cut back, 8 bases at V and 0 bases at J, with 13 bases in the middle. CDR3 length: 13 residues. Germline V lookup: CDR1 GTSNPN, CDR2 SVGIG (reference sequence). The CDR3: CAGGRQVNTEAFF. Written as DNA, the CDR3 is TGTGCCGGGGGCCGGCAAGTGAACACTGAAGCTTTCTTT.

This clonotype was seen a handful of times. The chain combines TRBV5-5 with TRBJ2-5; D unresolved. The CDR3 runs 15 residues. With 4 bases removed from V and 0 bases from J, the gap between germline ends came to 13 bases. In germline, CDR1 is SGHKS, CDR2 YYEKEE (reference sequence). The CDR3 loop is CASSMTAQYQETQYF. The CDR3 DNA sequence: TGTGCCAGCAGCATGACGGCGCAGTACCAAGAGACCCAGTACTTC.

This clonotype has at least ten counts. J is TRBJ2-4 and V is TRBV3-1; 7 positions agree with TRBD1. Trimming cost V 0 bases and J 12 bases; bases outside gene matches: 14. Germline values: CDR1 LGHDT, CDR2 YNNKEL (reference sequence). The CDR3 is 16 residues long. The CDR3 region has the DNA TGTGCCAGCAGCCAAGATGGGACAGCTGCCTTACTGGGTCAGTACTTC. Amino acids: CASSQDGTAALLGQYF.

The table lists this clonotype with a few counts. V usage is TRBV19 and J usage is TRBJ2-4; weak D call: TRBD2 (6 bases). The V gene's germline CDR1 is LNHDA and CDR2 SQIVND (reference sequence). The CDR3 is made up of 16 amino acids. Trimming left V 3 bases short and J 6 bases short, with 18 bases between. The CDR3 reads CASSMAPTGAGNIQYF. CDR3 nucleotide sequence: TGTGCCAGTAGTATGGCCCCAACGGGAGCTGGAAACATTCAGTACTTC.

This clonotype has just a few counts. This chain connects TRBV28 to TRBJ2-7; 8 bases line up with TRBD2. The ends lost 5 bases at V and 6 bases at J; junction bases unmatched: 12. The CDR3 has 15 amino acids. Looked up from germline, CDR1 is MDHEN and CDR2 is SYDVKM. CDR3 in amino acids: CASSSGSPIKSEQYF. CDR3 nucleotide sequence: TGTGCCAGCAGTAGCGGGAGCCCCATAAAGAGCGAGCAGTACTTC.

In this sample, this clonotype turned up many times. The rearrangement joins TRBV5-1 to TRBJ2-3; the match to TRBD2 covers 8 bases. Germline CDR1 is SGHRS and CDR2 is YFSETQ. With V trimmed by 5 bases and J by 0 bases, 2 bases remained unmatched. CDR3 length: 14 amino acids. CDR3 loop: CASRLAESTDTQYF. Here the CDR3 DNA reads TGCGCCAGCAGACTAGCGGAGAGCACAGATACGCAGTATTTT.

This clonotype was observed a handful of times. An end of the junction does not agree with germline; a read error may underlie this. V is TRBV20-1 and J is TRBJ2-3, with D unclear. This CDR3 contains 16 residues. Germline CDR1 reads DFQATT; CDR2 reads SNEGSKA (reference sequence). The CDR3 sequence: CCASQQWLRGTDTQYF. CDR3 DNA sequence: TGCTGTGCTAGTCAGCAGTGGCTAAGGGGCACAGATACGCAGTATTTT.

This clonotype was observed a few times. CDR3 in amino acids: CASSLTNQETQYF. The CDR3, as DNA: TGTGCCAGCAGCTTAACCAATCAAGAGACCCAGTACTTC. The rearrangement uses TRBV7-3 and TRBJ2-5; D gene uncertain. Germline V gives CDR1 SGHTA, CDR2 FQGTGA. CDR3 size: 13 residues. Trimming took off 0 bases at V and 2 bases at J, with 4 bases between the two ends.

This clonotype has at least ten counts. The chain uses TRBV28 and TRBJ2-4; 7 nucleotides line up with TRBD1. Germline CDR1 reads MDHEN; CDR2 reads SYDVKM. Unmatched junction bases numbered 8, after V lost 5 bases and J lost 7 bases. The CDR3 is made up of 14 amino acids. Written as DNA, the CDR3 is TGTGCCAGCAGTCCTACAGGGGCACAGAACATTCAGTACTTC. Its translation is CASSPTGAQNIQYF.